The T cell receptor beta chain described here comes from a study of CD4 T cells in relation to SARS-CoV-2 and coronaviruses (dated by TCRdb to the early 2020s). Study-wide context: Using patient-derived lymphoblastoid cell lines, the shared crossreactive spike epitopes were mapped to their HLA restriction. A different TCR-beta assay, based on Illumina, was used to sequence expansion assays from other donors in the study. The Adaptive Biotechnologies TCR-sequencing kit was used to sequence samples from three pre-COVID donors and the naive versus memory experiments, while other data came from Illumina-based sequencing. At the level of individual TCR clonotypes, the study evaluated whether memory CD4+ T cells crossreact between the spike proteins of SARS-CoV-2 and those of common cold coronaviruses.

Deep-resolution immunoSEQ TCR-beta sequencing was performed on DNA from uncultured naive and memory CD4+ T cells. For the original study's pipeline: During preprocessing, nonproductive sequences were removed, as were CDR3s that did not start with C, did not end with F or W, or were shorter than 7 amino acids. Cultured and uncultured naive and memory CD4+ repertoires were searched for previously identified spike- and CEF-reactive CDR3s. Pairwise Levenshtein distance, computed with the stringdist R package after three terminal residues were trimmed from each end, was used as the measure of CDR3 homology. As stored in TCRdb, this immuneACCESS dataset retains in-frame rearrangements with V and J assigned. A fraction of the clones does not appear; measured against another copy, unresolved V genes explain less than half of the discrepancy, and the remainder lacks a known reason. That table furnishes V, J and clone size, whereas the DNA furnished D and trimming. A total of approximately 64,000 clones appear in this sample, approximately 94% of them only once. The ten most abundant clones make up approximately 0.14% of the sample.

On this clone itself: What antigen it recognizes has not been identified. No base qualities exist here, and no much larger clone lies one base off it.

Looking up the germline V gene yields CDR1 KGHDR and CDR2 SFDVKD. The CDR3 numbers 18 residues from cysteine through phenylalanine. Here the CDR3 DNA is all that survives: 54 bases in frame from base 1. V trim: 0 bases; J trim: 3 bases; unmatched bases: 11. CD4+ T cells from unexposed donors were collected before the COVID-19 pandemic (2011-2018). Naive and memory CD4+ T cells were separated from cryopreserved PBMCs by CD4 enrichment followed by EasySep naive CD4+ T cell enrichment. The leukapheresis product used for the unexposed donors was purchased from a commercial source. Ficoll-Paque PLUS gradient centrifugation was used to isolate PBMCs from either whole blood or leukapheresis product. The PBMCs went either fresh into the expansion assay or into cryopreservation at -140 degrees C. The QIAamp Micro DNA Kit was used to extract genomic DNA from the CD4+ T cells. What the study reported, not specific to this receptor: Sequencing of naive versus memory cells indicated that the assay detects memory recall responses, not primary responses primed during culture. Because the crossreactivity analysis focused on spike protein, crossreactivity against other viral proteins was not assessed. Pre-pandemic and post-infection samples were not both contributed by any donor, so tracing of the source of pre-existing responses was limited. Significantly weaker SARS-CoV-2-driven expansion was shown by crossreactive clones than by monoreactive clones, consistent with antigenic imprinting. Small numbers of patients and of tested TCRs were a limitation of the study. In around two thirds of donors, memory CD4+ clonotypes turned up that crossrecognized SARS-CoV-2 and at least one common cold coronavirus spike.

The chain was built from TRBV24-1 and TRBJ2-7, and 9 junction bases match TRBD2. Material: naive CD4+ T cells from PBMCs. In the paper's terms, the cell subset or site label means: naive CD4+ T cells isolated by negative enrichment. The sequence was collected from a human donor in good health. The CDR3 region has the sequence CATSDLRLREGPLYEQYF. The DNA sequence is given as TGTGCCACCAGTGATTTGCGTCTGCGGGAGGGCCCTCTCTACGAGCAGTACTTC.